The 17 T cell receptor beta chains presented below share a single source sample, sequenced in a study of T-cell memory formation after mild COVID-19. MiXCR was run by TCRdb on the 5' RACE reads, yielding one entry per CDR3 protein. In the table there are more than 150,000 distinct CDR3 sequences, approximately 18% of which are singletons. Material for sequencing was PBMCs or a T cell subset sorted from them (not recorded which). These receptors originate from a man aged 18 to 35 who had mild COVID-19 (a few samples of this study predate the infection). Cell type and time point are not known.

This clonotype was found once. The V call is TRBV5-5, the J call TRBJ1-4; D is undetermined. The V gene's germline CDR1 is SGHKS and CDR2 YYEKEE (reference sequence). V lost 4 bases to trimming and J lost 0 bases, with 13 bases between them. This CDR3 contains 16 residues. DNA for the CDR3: TGTGCCAGCAGCGGTGGGATATCATCAACTAATGAAAAACTGTTTTTT. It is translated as CASSGGISSTNEKLFF.

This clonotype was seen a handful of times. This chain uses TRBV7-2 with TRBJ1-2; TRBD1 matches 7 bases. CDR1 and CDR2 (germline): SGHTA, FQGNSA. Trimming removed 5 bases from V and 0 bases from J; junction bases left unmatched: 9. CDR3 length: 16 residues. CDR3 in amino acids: CASSVQQGLANYGYTF. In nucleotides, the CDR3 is TGTGCCAGCAGCGTTCAACAGGGGTTAGCTAACTATGGCTACACCTTC. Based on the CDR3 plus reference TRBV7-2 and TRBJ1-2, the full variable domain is GAGVSQSPSNKVTEKGKDVELRCDPISGHTALYWYRQSLGQGLEFLIYFQGNSAPDKSGLPSDRFSAERTGGSVSTLTIQRTQQEDSAVYLCASSVQQGLANYGYTFGSGTRLTVV.

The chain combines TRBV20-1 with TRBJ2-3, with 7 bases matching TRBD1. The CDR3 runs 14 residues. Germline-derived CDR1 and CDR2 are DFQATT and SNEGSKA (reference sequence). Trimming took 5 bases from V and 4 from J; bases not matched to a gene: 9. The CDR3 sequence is CSAPWDSRSDTQYF. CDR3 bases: TGCAGTGCTCCATGGGACAGTCGATCAGATACGCAGTATTTT.

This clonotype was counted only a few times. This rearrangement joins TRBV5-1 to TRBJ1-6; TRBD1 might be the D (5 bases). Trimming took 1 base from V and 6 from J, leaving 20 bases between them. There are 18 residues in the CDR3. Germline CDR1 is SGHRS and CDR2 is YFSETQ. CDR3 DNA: TGCGCCAGCAGCTTGAGGGGAGGACGGCCCCTTCGTAATTCACCCCTCCACTTT. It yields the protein CASSLRGGRPLRNSPLHF.

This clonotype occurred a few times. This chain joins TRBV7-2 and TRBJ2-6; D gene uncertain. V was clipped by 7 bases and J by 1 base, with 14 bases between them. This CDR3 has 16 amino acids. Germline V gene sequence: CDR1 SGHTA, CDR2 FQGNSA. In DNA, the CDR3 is TGTGCCAGCACCCTCGTGGGTTCGTCTGGGGCCAACGTCCTGACTTTC. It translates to CASTLVGSSGANVLTF.

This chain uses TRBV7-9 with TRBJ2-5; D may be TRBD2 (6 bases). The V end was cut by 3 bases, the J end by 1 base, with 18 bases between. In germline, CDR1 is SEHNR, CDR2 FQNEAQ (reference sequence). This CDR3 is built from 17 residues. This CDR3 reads CASSFVTSLNLQETQYF. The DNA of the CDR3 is TGTGCCAGCAGCTTTGTTACTAGCCTCAACCTCCAAGAGACCCAGTACTTC.

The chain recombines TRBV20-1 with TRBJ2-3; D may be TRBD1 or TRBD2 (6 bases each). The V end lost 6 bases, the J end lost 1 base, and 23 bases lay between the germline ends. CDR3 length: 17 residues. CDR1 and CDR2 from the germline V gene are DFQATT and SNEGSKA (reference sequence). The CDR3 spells CSAGGFKGSGGTDTQYF. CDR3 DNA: TGCAGTGCAGGGGGGTTCAAAGGGAGCGGCGGCACAGATACGCAGTATTTT.

This chain's CDR3 is CASSSQIGHYEQYF. CDR3 nucleotides: TGTGCCAGCAGTTCCCAGATAGGCCACTACGAGCAGTACTTC. The rearrangement links TRBV6-2 or TRBV6-3 to TRBJ2-7, with D unclear. Germline V gene lookup returns CDR1 MNHEY and CDR2 SVGEGT. V shed 4 bases and J shed 3 bases, with 13 bases lying between them. The CDR3 consists of 14 residues.

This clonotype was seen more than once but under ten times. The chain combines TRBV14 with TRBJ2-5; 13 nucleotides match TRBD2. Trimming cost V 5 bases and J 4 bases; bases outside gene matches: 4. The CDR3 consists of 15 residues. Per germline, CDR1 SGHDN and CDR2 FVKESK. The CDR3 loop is CASSARLAGGETQYF. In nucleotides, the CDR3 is TGTGCCAGCAGCGCGCGACTAGCGGGAGGAGAGACCCAGTACTTC.

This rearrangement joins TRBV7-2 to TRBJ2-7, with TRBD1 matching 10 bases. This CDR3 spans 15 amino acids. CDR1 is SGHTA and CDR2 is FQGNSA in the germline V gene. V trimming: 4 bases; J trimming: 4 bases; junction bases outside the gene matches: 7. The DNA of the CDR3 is TGTGCCAGCAGCTCCCCCGACAGGGGGCTTTACGAGCAGTACGTC. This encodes CASSSPDRGLYEQYV.

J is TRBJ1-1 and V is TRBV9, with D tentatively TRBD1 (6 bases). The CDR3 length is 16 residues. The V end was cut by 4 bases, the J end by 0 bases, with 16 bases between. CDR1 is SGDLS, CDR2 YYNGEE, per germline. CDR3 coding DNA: TGTGCCAGCAGCCCACGGACAGACCTCATGAACACTGAAGCTTTCTTT. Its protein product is CASSPRTDLMNTEAFF.

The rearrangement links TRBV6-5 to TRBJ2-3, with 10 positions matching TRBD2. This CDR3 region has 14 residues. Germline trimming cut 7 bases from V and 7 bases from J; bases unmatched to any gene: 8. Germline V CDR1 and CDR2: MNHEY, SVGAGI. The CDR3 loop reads CASKGAGGDHTQYF. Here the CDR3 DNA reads TGTGCCAGCAAAGGAGCGGGGGGGGACCATACGCAGTATTTT.

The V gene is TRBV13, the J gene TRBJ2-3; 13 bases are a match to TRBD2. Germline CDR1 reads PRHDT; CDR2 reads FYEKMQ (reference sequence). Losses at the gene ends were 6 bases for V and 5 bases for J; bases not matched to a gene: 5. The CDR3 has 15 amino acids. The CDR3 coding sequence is TGTGCCAGCAGAATACTAGCGGGGGGGCAAGATACGCAGTATTTT. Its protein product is CASRILAGGQDTQYF.

The CDR3 nucleotides read TGTGCCAGCAGCCCGGGACTAGCGGGGGGGGTGACCCAGTACTTC. This translates into CASSPGLAGGVTQYF. The genes are TRBV5-5 and TRBJ2-5; 16 bases agree with TRBD2. The junction had 4 bases not matched to a gene; V was cut back by 4 bases and J by 7 bases. Germline V CDR1 and CDR2: SGHKS, YYEKEE (reference sequence). CDR3 length: 15 residues. The full variable domain, its missing parts supplied by reference TRBV5-5 and TRBJ2-5, is DAGVTQSPTHLIKTRGQQVTLRCSPISGHKSVSWYQQVLGQGPQFIFQYYEKEERGRGNFPDRFSARQFPNYSSELNVNALLLGDSALYLCASSPGLAGGVTQYFGPGTRLLVL.

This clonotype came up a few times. This CDR3 is CATSRVYNEQFF. DNA of the CDR3: TGTGCCACCAGCAGAGTGTACAATGAGCAGTTCTTC. The chain couples TRBV15 to TRBJ2-1; no definite D call. Deletions cut 1 base from V and 4 bases from J, with 2 bases between. The germline gives CDR1 LNHNV, CDR2 YYDKDF (reference sequence). This CDR3 has 12 residues. The complete variable domain, with remaining parts taken from reference TRBV15 and TRBJ2-1, reads DAMVIQNPRYQVTQFGKPVTLSCSQTLNHNVMYWYQQKSSQAPKLLFHYYDKDFNNEADTPDNFQSRRPNTSFCFLDIRSPGLGDTAMYLCATSRVYNEQFFGPGTRLTVL.

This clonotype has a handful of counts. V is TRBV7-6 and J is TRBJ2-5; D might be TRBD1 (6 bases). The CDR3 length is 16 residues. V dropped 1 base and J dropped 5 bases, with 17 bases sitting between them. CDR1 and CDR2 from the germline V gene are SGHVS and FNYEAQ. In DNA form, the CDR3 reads TGTGCCAGCAGCTTAGTGTCCCGACAGGCCAGGGAGACCCAGTACTTC. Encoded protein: CASSLVSRQARETQYF.

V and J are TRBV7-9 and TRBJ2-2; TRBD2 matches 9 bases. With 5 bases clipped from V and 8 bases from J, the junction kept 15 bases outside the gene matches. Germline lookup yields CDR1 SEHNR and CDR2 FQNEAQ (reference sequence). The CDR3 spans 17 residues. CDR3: CASSGLNSGGVVGELFF. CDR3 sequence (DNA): TGTGCCAGCAGCGGACTCAATAGCGGGGGCGTCGTGGGGGAGCTGTTTTTT.